The entry that follows covers one TCR beta chain sequence. Its antigen is unidentified. This sample was taken from a study of beta chain features in type 1 diabetes. Across the study: Age, gender and cell yields were similar between patients and healthy donors. Points from the study as a whole: The study left unresolved whether HLA type influences TCRB rearrangement. Patients with type 1 diabetes showed fewer VDJ junction insertions and more deletions. People with Type 1 diabetes carried modestly yet significantly shorter TCRB CDR3s in all four CD4+ subsets.

cDNA synthesis used the whole RNA isolate, giving expressed TCRB sequences. Profiling relied on immunoSEQ multiplex PCR, and the TCRdb table lists in-frame clones only, not all of them. The top ten clones hold around 0.12% of a sample with around 600,000 clones, around 12% of them seen once. Via the markers CD45RO/CCR7/CD25/CD127/CD95/CD27, stem cell-like memory, regulatory, central memory and naive CD4+ cells were sorted. This CDR3 comprises 15 residues. Germline lookup yields CDR1 SNHLY and CDR2 FYNNEI. Trimming removed 6 bases from V and 0 bases from J, with 14 bases in between. The source of this sequence is a man aged 25-45 years with type 1 diabetes. The sequenced sample consisted of naive CD4+ T cells from blood. This chain joins TRBV2 and TRBJ1-2, with D perhaps matching TRBD1 (5 bases). CDR3 sequence (DNA): TGTGCCAGCAGAGTCGACAGTGCAGCTAACTATGGCTACACCTTC. Protein sequence: CASRVDSAANYGYTF.